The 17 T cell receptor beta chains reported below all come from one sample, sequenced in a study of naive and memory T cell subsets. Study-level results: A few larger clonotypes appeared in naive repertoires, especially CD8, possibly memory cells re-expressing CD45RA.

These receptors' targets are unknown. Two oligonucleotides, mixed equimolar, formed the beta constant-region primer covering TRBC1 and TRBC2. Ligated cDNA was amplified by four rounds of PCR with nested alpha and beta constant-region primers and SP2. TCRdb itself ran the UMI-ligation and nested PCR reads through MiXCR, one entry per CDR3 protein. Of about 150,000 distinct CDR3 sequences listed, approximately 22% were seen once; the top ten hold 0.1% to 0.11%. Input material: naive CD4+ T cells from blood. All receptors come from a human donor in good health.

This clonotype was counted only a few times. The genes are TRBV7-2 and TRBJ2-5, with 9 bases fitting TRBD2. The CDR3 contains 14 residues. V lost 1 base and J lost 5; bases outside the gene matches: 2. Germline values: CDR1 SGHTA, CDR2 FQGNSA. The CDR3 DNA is TGTGCCAGCAGCTTAGATGGACTAGCGGAGACCCAGTACTTC. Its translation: CASSLDGLAETQYF.

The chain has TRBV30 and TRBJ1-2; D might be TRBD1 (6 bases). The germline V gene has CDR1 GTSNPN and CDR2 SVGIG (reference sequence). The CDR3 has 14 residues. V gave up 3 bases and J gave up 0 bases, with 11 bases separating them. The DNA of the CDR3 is TGTGCCTGGAGGACACAGGGAACTAACTATGGCTACACCTTC. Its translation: CAWRTQGTNYGYTF.

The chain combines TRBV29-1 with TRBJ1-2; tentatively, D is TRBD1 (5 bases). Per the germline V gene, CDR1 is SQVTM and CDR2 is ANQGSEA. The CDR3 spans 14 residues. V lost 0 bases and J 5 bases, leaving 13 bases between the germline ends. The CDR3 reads CSVEESAGNYGYTF. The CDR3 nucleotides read TGCAGCGTTGAAGAATCGGCAGGGAATTATGGCTACACCTTC.

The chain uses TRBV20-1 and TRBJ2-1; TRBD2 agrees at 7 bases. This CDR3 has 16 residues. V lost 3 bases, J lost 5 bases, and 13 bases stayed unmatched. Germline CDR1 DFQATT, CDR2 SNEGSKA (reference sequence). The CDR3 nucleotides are TGCAGTGCTAGGTGGCGGGAGTGGGGCCCCCACAATGAGCAGTTCTTC. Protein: CSARWREWGPHNEQFF.

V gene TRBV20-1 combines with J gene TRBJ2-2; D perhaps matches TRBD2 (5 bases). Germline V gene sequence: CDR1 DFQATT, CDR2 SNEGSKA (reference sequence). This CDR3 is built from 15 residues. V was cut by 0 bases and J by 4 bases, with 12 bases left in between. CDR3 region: CSARDAGEITGELFF. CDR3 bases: TGCAGTGCTAGAGATGCCGGGGAGATCACCGGGGAGCTGTTTTTT.

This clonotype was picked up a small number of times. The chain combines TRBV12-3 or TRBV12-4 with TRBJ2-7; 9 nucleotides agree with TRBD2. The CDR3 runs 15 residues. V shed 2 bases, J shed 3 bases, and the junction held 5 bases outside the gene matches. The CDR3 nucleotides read TGTGCCAGCAGTTTACGAGCGGGAGGACTCTACGAGCAGTACTTC. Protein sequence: CASSLRAGGLYEQYF.

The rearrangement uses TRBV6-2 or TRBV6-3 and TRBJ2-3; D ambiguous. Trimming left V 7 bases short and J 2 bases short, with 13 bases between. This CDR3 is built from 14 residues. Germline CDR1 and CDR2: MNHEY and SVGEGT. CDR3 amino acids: CASKRARDTDTQYF. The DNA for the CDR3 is TGTGCCAGCAAAAGGGCGAGAGACACAGATACGCAGTATTTT.

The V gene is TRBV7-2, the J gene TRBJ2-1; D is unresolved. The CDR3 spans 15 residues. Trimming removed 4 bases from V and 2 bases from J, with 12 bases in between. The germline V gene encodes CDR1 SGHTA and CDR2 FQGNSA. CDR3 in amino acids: CASSSDLRAYNEQFF. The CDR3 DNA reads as TGTGCCAGCAGCTCGGACCTTAGGGCCTACAATGAGCAGTTCTTC.

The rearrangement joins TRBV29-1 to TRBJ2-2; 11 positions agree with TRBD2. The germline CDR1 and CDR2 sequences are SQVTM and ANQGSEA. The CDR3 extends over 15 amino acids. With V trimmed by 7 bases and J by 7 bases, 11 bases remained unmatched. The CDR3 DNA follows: TGCAGCGCCAGAGAGACTAGCGGGACAATCGGGGAGCTGTTTTTT. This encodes CSARETSGTIGELFF.

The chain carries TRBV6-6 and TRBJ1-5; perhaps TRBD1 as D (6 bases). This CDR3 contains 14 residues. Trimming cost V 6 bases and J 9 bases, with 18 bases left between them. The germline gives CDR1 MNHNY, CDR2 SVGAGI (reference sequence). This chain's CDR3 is CASRDEQGFRPQHF. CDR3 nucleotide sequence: TGTGCCAGCAGGGACGAACAGGGATTTCGGCCCCAGCATTTT.

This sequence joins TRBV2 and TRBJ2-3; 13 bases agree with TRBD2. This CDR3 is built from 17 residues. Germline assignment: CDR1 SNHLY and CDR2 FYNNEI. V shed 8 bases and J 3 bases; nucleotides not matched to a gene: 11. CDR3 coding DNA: TGTGCCAGCTCCCGGACTAGCGGGAGTTTAAGTACAGATACGCAGTATTTT. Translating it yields CASSRTSGSLSTDTQYF.

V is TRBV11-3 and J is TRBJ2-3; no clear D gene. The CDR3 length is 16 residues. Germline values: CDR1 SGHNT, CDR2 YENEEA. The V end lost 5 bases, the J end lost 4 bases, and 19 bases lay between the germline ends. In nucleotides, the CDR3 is TGTGCCAGCAGCCCACTTGGAAGGGATGGCGCAGATACGCAGTATTTT. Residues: CASSPLGRDGADTQYF.

CDR3: CASSSLAATGYGYTF. The CDR3, as DNA: TGCGCCAGCAGCTCACTTGCGGCGACAGGATATGGCTACACCTTC. J is TRBJ1-2 and V is TRBV5-1, with D possibly being TRBD1 (6 bases). Trimming took off 3 bases at V and 5 bases at J, with 17 bases between the two ends. The germline V gene encodes CDR1 SGHRS and CDR2 YFSETQ. This CDR3 comprises 15 residues.

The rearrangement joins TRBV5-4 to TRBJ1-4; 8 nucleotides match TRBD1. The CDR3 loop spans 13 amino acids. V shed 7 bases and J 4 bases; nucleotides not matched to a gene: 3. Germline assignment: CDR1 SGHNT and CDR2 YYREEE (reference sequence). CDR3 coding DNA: TGTGCCAGCGGGGACAGGAATAATGAAAAACTGTTTTTT. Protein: CASGDRNNEKLFF.

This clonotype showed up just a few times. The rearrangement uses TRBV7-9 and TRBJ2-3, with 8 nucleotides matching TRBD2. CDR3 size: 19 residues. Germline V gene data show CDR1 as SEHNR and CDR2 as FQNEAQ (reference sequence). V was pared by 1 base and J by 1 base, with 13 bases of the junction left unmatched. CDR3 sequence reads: CASSLGSSGRPGRTDTQYF. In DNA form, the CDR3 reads TGTGCCAGCAGCTTAGGGTCCAGCGGGAGACCTGGGCGCACAGATACGCAGTATTTT.

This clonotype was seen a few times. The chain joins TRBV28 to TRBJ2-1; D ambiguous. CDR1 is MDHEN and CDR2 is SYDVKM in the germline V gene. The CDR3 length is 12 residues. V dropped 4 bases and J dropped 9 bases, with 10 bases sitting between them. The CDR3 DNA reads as TGTGCCAGCAGTTCTAGAGTTGGTGAGCAGTTCTTC. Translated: CASSSRVGEQFF.

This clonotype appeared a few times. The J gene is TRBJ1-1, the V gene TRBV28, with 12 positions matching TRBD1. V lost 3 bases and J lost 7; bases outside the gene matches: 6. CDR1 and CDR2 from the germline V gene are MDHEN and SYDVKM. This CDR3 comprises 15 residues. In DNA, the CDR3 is TGTGCCAGCAGTTTGGCCGGGACAGGGGGCTTTGAAGCTTTCTTT. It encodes CASSLAGTGGFEAFF. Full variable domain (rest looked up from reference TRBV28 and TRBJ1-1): DVKVTQSSRYLVKRTGEKVFLECVQDMDHENMFWYRQDPGLGLRLIYFSYDVKMKEKGDIPEGYSVSREKKERFSLILESASTNQTSMYLCASSLAGTGGFEAFFGQGTRLTVV.